Below are 31 T cell receptor beta chains sequenced from a single sample in a study of shared clonotypes between healthy human individuals. Only in-frame clones appear in the TCRdb table, and some are missing; sequencing was by immunoSEQ multiplex PCR. Of approximately 2.3 million clones listed, 90% to 95% are singletons. Sequencing was done on a sample of naive CD4+ T cells from PBMCs. The subset here: CD45RA+ positively selected. The receptor set was obtained from a man between 18 and 35 years old in good health. Some clones in this sample may be carry-over from other donors' samples.

J is TRBJ1-2 and V is TRBV6-5; 8 nucleotides line up with TRBD1. This CDR3 region has 15 residues. J was trimmed by 1 base and V by 4 bases; bases with no gene match: 5. Germline CDR1 reads MNHEY; CDR2 reads SVGAGI. CDR3 sequence: CASSSRQGYNYGYTF. In DNA form, the CDR3 reads TGTGCCAGCAGTTCACGACAGGGGTATAACTATGGCTACACCTTC.

This clone was detected a few times. V and J are TRBV6-6 and TRBJ1-4; maybe TRBD1 (6 bases). CDR3 length equals 15 residues. V was shortened by 0 bases and J by 7 bases, with 12 bases between the two germline ends. Germline V lookup: CDR1 MNHNY, CDR2 SVGAGI (reference sequence). The CDR3 DNA reads as TGTGCCAGCAGTTACTCGAGCGGGGGGCGTGAAAAACTGTTTTTT. Amino acid sequence: CASSYSSGGREKLFF.

About this clone: At the DNA level, this CDR3 is encoded by other sequences in the same sample as well. The genes are TRBV7-2 and TRBJ2-4; TRBD1 or TRBD2 may be the D gene (5 bases each). Germline-derived CDR1 and CDR2 are SGHTA and FQGNSA. CDR3 size: 15 residues. Between the trimmed V and J ends, which lost 6 bases and 4 bases, there was a span of 16 bases. The CDR3 sequence is CASSPAGTPKNIQYF. In nucleotides, the CDR3 is TGTGCCAGCAGTCCAGCAGGGACCCCAAAAAACATTCAGTACTTC.

To note about this clone: Within the sample, other DNA sequences also encode this same CDR3. The chain links TRBV6-5 to TRBJ2-5; D call uncertain. The CDR3 has 12 residues. Germline V CDR1 and CDR2: MNHEY, SVGAGI. Trimming took 2 bases from V and 5 from J, leaving 6 bases between them. CDR3 sequence (DNA): TGTGCCAGCAGTTACGGTCGGGAGACCCAGTACTTC. It codes for CASSYGRETQYF.

The chain joins TRBV28 to TRBJ2-6; D is unresolved. The V end was cut by 5 bases, the J end by 0 bases, with 8 bases between. Per germline, CDR1 MDHEN and CDR2 SYDVKM. This CDR3 region has 15 residues. The CDR3 DNA follows: TGTGCCAGCAGTCGAGACGGCTCTGGGGCCAACGTCCTGACTTTC. It codes for CASSRDGSGANVLTF.

The chain employs TRBV2 and TRBJ2-5; maybe TRBD2 (5 bases). V was shortened by 7 bases and J by 9 bases, with 9 bases between the two germline ends. The germline gives CDR1 SNHLY, CDR2 FYNNEI. The CDR3 consists of 10 residues. CDR3 in amino acids: CASMEAAQYF. CDR3 DNA: TGTGCCAGCATGGAGGCAGCCCAGTACTTC.

The rearrangement uses TRBV6-5 and TRBJ1-5; the D is unclear. Germline-derived CDR1 and CDR2 are MNHEY and SVGAGI. V was shortened by 6 bases and J by 7 bases, with 13 bases between the two germline ends. The CDR3 totals 13 residues. The CDR3 is CASRFRRGQPQHF. The CDR3 DNA follows: TGTGCCAGCAGATTCCGACGGGGACAGCCCCAGCATTTT.

V usage is TRBV7-2 and J usage is TRBJ2-5, with 9 positions matching TRBD2. The V gene end was trimmed by 3 bases and the J gene end by 1 base; junction bases not matched to a gene: 3. The CDR3 contains 15 residues. The germline CDR1 and CDR2 sequences are SGHTA and FQGNSA. The CDR3 sequence is CASSFTSGPQETQYF. The CDR3 bases are TGTGCCAGCAGCTTTACTAGCGGGCCCCAAGAGACCCAGTACTTC.

This sequence joins TRBV7-8 and TRBJ2-1; no reliable D call. Germline V gives CDR1 SGHVS, CDR2 FQNEAQ. The V and J ends lost 5 bases and 10 bases respectively, with 9 bases between them. The CDR3 runs to 11 residues. The CDR3 is CASSQTREQFF. DNA for the CDR3: TGTGCCAGCAGCCAAACAAGGGAGCAGTTCTTC.

This clone was recorded once. The V gene is TRBV15, the J gene TRBJ2-2; maybe TRBD1 (5 bases). Germline assignment: CDR1 LNHNV and CDR2 YYDKDF (reference sequence). CDR3 length: 14 amino acids. Deletions cut 6 bases from V and 6 bases from J, with 14 bases between. The CDR3 loop is CATRENQGAGELFF. CDR3 in DNA: TGTGCCACCAGAGAGAACCAGGGCGCCGGGGAGCTGTTTTTT.

This clone was counted a few times. The V gene is TRBV10-3, the J gene TRBJ1-1; no firm D call. The CDR3 is 13 residues long. Trimming took 10 bases from V and 0 from J, leaving 12 bases between them. CDR1 and CDR2 (germline): ENHRY, SYGVKD. DNA of the CDR3: TGTGCCACCCACTTGGACCTGAACACTGAAGCTTTCTTT. Protein product: CATHLDLNTEAFF.

This chain links TRBV4-1 with TRBJ2-5; D is unresolved. Germline loops: CDR1 MGHRA, CDR2 YSYEKL. This CDR3 spans 14 amino acids. Trimming took 1 base from V and 5 from J, leaving 11 bases between them. CDR3 amino acids: CASSQAVAMETQYF. CDR3 in DNA: TGCGCCAGCAGCCAAGCTGTAGCCATGGAGACCCAGTACTTC.

This clone was observed a few times. The J gene is TRBJ1-5, the V gene TRBV29-1; D gene unclear. Trimming stripped 4 bases from V and 1 base from J, with 8 bases between. Germline lookup yields CDR1 SQVTM and CDR2 ANQGSEA. CDR3 length: 13 residues. The DNA of the CDR3 is TGCAGCGTTGGGATGACGAGCAATCAGCCCCAGCATTTT. Its protein product is CSVGMTSNQPQHF. Full variable domain (outside the CDR3, taken from reference TRBV29-1 and TRBJ1-5): SAVISQKPSRDICQRGTSLTIQCQVDSQVTMMFWYRQQPGQSLTLIATANQGSEATYESGFVIDKFPISRPNLTFSTLTVSNMSPEDSSIYLCSVGMTSNQPQHFGDGTRLSIL.

On this clone: Other DNA sequences in the sample encode the same CDR3. The CDR3 reads CASSGSGSSYNEQFF. The CDR3 DNA follows: TGTGCCAGCAGCGGTAGCGGGAGTTCCTACAATGAGCAGTTCTTC. J is TRBJ2-1 and V is TRBV9, with 9 bases fitting TRBD2. CDR1 is SGDLS, CDR2 YYNGEE, per germline. Trimming cost V 3 bases and J 1 base; bases outside gene matches: 2. This CDR3 contains 15 residues.

A word on this clone: This sample also contains other DNA sequences that code for the same CDR3. J is TRBJ2-7 and V is TRBV5-6; no firm D call. Germline lookup yields CDR1 SGHDT and CDR2 YYEEEE. Trimming left V 0 bases short and J 4 bases short, with 8 bases between. The CDR3 runs to 13 residues. Here the CDR3 reads CASSLARGYEQYF. In DNA, the CDR3 is TGTGCCAGCAGCTTGGCTAGAGGTTACGAGCAGTACTTC.

This rearrangement joins TRBV2 to TRBJ2-1, with D maybe TRBD2 (6 bases). There are 13 residues in the CDR3. CDR1 and CDR2 from the germline V gene are SNHLY and FYNNEI. V dropped 7 bases and J dropped 6 bases, with 13 bases sitting between them. The CDR3 sequence is CASIRERRNEQFF. The DNA of the CDR3 is TGTGCCAGCATCCGGGAGAGGCGCAATGAGCAGTTCTTC. Based on the CDR3 plus reference TRBV2 and TRBJ2-1, the full variable domain is EPEVTQTPSHQVTQMGQEVILRCVPISNHLYFYWYRQILGQKVEFLVSFYNNEISEKSEIFDDQFSVERPDGSNFTLKIRSTKLEDSAMYFCASIRERRNEQFFGPGTRLTVL.

This chain uses TRBV5-1 with TRBJ2-7; maybe TRBD2 (7 bases). The CDR3 consists of 14 residues. Germline V gives CDR1 SGHRS, CDR2 YFSETQ. Trimming shortened V by 4 bases and J by 2 bases, and 13 bases separated the two germline ends. CDR3 sequence (DNA): TGCGCCAGCAGCCCCGTCGGGGGGCCCTACGAGCAGTACTTC. It specifies CASSPVGGPYEQYF.

The gene calls are TRBV10-3 and TRBJ1-2; TRBD1 aligns across 7 bases. Germline V gene sequence: CDR1 ENHRY, CDR2 SYGVKD. V lost 0 bases and J lost 1; bases outside the gene matches: 5. The CDR3 runs 16 residues. CDR3 sequence (DNA): TGTGCCATCAGTGAGTCGGGGGACAGTCGTAACTATGGCTACACCTTC. Amino acids: CAISESGDSRNYGYTF.

The V gene is TRBV5-1, the J gene TRBJ2-3; weak D call: TRBD2 (6 bases). The V and J ends lost 0 bases and 6 bases respectively, with 14 bases between them. Germline V gives CDR1 SGHRS, CDR2 YFSETQ. The CDR3 is 15 amino acids. This CDR3 reads CASSLVPTAGDTQYF. The CDR3 bases are TGCGCCAGCAGCTTGGTACCGACAGCGGGCGATACGCAGTATTTT.

The CDR3 is CASKGLAGGHTYEQYF. The CDR3 DNA sequence: TGTGCCAGCAAGGGACTAGCGGGAGGGCACACCTACGAGCAGTACTTC. The chain employs TRBV5-6 and TRBJ2-7; 16 bases match TRBD2. V gave up 6 bases and J gave up 2 bases; unmatched junction bases: 5. Germline V gene sequence: CDR1 SGHDT, CDR2 YYEEEE. This CDR3 has 16 amino acids.

The rearrangement links TRBV6-5 to TRBJ2-1; tentatively, D is TRBD2 (7 bases). V was trimmed by 1 base and J by 4 bases, leaving 11 bases between them. In germline, CDR1 is MNHEY, CDR2 SVGAGI. The CDR3 spans 15 residues. CDR3 loop: CASSYLAGAYNEQFF. The CDR3 DNA reads TGTGCCAGCAGTTACTTGGCGGGGGCATACAATGAGCAGTTCTTC.

The gene calls are TRBV9 and TRBJ2-3, with a tentative D call TRBD1 (5 bases). The length of the CDR3 is 13 residues. Germline V gene sequence: CDR1 SGDLS, CDR2 YYNGEE. Trimming took 4 bases from V and 10 from J, leaving 16 bases between them. CDR3 in DNA: TGTGCCAGCAGCTACCCCGCGAAGGGGCCGCAGTATTTT. This translates into CASSYPAKGPQYF.

The CDR3 nucleotides are TGTGCCAGCAGCCCACTAGCCGGGACCCGGGCGTCCTACGAGCAGTACTTC. Residues: CASSPLAGTRASYEQYF. The V gene is TRBV7-2, the J gene TRBJ2-7; D perhaps matches TRBD2 (6 bases). Germline V gene data show CDR1 as SGHTA and CDR2 as FQGNSA. Between the trimmed V and J ends, which lost 5 bases and 1 base, there was a span of 21 bases. This CDR3 region has 17 residues.

The V gene is TRBV4-1, the J gene TRBJ1-1; no clear D. V lost 0 bases to trimming and J lost 5 bases, with 7 bases between them. This CDR3 contains 13 residues. CDR1 and CDR2 (germline): MGHRA, YSYEKL. CDR3 protein: CASSQDGVTEAFF. The CDR3 nucleotides read TGCGCCAGCAGCCAAGATGGGGTAACTGAAGCTTTCTTT.

J is TRBJ2-5 and V is TRBV4-2; either TRBD1 or TRBD2 may fit D (6 bases each). CDR1 is LGHNA, CDR2 YNFKEQ, per germline. The CDR3 consists of 18 residues. V was cut by 4 bases and J by 2 bases, with 23 bases left in between. In nucleotides, the CDR3 is TGTGCCAGCAGCCCCAAGTGGGCCCGGGGGCGAGGGCAAGAGACCCAGTACTTC. It encodes CASSPKWARGRGQETQYF.

The genes are TRBV5-4 and TRBJ1-4, with D unresolved. Per germline, CDR1 SGHNT and CDR2 YYREEE (reference sequence). Trimming shortened V by 4 bases and J by 3 bases, and 10 bases separated the two germline ends. This CDR3 is built from 14 residues. The CDR3 bases are TGTGCCAGCAGCCTAAGTACAGCTAATGAAAAACTGTTTTTT. This gives the protein CASSLSTANEKLFF.

This chain uses TRBV5-1 with TRBJ2-2; D is perhaps TRBD1 or TRBD2 (5 bases each). V was cut by 4 bases and J by 4 bases, with 11 bases left in between. Germline loops: CDR1 SGHRS, CDR2 YFSETQ. This CDR3 has 14 residues. CDR3 sequence reads: CASSVSRGTGELFF. The CDR3 region has the DNA TGCGCCAGCAGCGTCTCGAGGGGCACCGGGGAGCTGTTTTTT.

The chain links TRBV6-4 to TRBJ2-3; no reliable D call. The length of the CDR3 is 12 residues. CDR1 and CDR2 from the germline V gene are MRHNA and SNTAGT. The germline V and J ends were trimmed by 7 bases and 7 bases, with 12 bases remaining between them. This CDR3 is CASTTRHYTQYF. CDR3 coding DNA: TGTGCCAGCACAACGCGACACTATACGCAGTATTTT.

This chain connects TRBV4-2 to TRBJ2-7; 9 bases are a match to TRBD2. The CDR3 is 23 residues long. V was pared by 2 bases and J by 4 bases, with 30 bases of the junction left unmatched. The germline CDR1 and CDR2 sequences are LGHNA and YNFKEQ. CDR3 nucleotide sequence: TGTGCCAGCAGCCAATTAAAGGCTGGGCGGGAGGGCCGGGGCCCGCTACCATATTACGAGCAGTACTTC. Amino acids: CASSQLKAGREGRGPLPYYEQYF.

The chain uses TRBV27 and TRBJ2-7; 9 bases align to TRBD2. Germline CDR1 reads MNHEY; CDR2 reads SMNVEV (reference sequence). This CDR3 region has 16 residues. The trim removed 7 bases at V and 3 bases at J, leaving 13 bases unmatched. In DNA, the CDR3 is TGTGCCAGCATGAGTAGGGGCGGGAGGGTACTCTACGAGCAGTACTTC. This encodes CASMSRGGRVLYEQYF.

This chain connects TRBV2 to TRBJ2-2, with D possibly being TRBD1 or TRBD2 (5 bases each). The CDR3 runs to 16 residues. Trimming left V 4 bases short and J 4 bases short, with 16 bases between. Germline V gene lookup returns CDR1 SNHLY and CDR2 FYNNEI. The CDR3 loop is CASSGDGVRATGELFF. In DNA, the CDR3 is TGTGCCAGCAGTGGGGACGGAGTCCGGGCCACCGGGGAGCTGTTTTTT.